What follows are 8 T cell receptor beta chains derived from one specimen sequenced in a study of cytotoxic CD8 clonotypes in ibrutinib-treated CLL. TCRdb's copy holds only in-frame clones and misses some; the assay was immunoSEQ multiplex PCR. The sample has more than 20,000 clones; roughly 70% are singletons. The source was PBMCs, collected before ibrutinib treatment. Every receptor here comes from a human donor with chronic lymphocytic leukemia.

This chain joins TRBV7-2 and TRBJ2-1; D is uncertain. The CDR3 spans 13 residues. The V gene lost 0 bases and the J gene lost 6 bases, with 6 bases spanning the gap. Germline lookup yields CDR1 SGHTA and CDR2 FQGNSA. The DNA for the CDR3 is TGTGCCAGCAGCTTAGCACCGCGCAATGAGCAGTTCTTC. Translated: CASSLAPRNEQFF.

The rearrangement joins TRBV7-3 to TRBJ1-1; no reliable D call. Germline V gene lookup returns CDR1 SGHTA and CDR2 FQGTGA. This CDR3 comprises 15 residues. Deletions cut 5 bases from V and 0 bases from J, with 13 bases between. CDR3 amino acids: CASSQDGSMNTEAFF. Written as DNA, the CDR3 is TGTGCCAGCAGCCAGGATGGGTCCATGAACACTGAAGCTTTCTTT.

The chain is built from TRBV11-2 and TRBJ2-7, with TRBD2 matching 8 bases. V gave up 2 bases and J gave up 0 bases; unmatched junction bases: 9. The CDR3 length is 17 residues. The germline gives CDR1 SGHAT, CDR2 FQNNGV. The CDR3 coding sequence is TGTGCCAGCAGCTTACAGGGTAGCGGGACTATCTCCTACGAGCAGTACTTC. Its translation: CASSLQGSGTISYEQYF.

The chain is built from TRBV7-2 and TRBJ2-3; TRBD2 agrees at 14 bases. The CDR3 has 19 amino acids. The germline gives CDR1 SGHTA, CDR2 FQGNSA. The junction had 14 bases not matched to a gene; V was cut back by 2 bases and J by 7 bases. CDR3 region: CASSLLTRGLAGAGNTQYF. The CDR3 nucleotides read TGTGCCAGCAGCTTATTAACCCGGGGACTAGCGGGAGCGGGGAATACGCAGTATTTT.

This chain connects TRBV30 to TRBJ2-7; TRBD2 agrees at 16 bases. The CDR3 runs 16 residues. Trimming took 2 bases from V and 6 from J; bases not matched to a gene: 7. CDR1 and CDR2 from the germline V gene are GTSNPN and SVGIG (reference sequence). The CDR3 nucleotides are TGTGCCTGGAGTTCCGGGACTAGCGGGAGGGCACGCGAGCAGTACTTC. It translates to CAWSSGTSGRAREQYF.

The chain employs TRBV5-1 and TRBJ2-2; D unclear. The CDR3 has 13 residues. Germline lookup yields CDR1 SGHRS and CDR2 YFSETQ. Trimming left V 0 bases short and J 2 bases short, with 2 bases between. The CDR3 DNA is TGCGCCAGCAGCTTGGACAACACCGGGGAGCTGTTTTTT. The encoded protein is CASSLDNTGELFF.

The chain is built from TRBV28 and TRBJ2-7; 8 positions match TRBD2. The CDR3 runs 14 residues. Germline CDR1 MDHEN, CDR2 SYDVKM. J was trimmed by 4 bases and V by 7 bases; bases with no gene match: 9. The CDR3 DNA is TGTGCCAGCAATAAGCGGGAGAGGTATTACGAGCAGTACTTC. Translation gives CASNKRERYYEQYF.

This rearrangement joins TRBV27 to TRBJ1-1; D possibly corresponds to TRBD1 (5 bases). CDR3 size: 17 residues. CDR1 and CDR2 from the germline V gene are MNHEY and SMNVEV (reference sequence). Trimming removed 0 bases at V and 1 base at J, with 15 bases between. CDR3 in amino acids: CASSLSPDSLQNTEAFF. The DNA for the CDR3 is TGTGCCAGCAGTTTATCCCCCGACAGCTTACAGAACACTGAAGCTTTCTTT.